This T cell receptor (beta chain) was profiled in a study of blood T cell repertoires in COVID-19. Each participant's cohort was designated according to participant-reported clinical history. Donors in Cohort 3 who had recovered were those with two negative PCRs, healthcare professional clearance, or resolution of their symptoms. TCRdb keeps only in-frame clones here, not all; method: immunoSEQ multiplex PCR. The table includes under 200,000 clones, more than 75% detected once. CDR3 size: 14 residues. Germline V CDR1 and CDR2: SNHLY, FYNNEI. Trimming pared 7 bases from V and 6 bases from J, leaving 19 bases between.

The receptor was derived from a woman in her forties or fifties who had recovered from COVID-19. Sequencing was done on a sample of PBMCs or T cells enriched from blood (not recorded which). The rearrangement links TRBV2 to TRBJ2-7; no definite D call. In nucleotides, the CDR3 is TGTGCCAGCACCTTAGTCGTAGCATCCGGCGAGCAGTACTTC. This translates into CASTLVVASGEQYF.